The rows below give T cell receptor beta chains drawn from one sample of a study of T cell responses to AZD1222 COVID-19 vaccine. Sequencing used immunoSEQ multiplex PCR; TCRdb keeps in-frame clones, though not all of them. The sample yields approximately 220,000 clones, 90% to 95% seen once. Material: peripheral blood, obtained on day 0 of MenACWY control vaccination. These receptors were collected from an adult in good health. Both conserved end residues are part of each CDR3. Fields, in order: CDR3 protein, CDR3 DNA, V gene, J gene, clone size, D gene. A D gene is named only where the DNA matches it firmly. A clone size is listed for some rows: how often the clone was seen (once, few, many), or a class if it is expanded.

cdr3_aa: CASSQAGVGYGYTF
cdr3_nt: TGTGCCAGCAGCCAAGCGGGGGTGGGCTATGGCTACACCTTC
v_call: TRBV7-9
j_call: TRBJ1-2
clone_size: -
d_call: -

cdr3_aa: CASSLRQGIEEKLFF
cdr3_nt: TGTGCTAGCAGCCTACGACAGGGAATAGAGGAAAAACTGTTTTTT
v_call: TRBV7-7
j_call: TRBJ1-4
clone_size: -
d_call: TRBD1

cdr3_aa: CASISLYNEQFF
cdr3_nt: TGTGCCAGTATTTCTCTATACAATGAGCAGTTCTTC
v_call: TRBV19
j_call: TRBJ2-1
clone_size: -
d_call: -

cdr3_aa: CASSFVANVLTF
cdr3_nt: TGTGCCAGCAGCTTTGTGGCCAACGTCCTGACTTTC
v_call: TRBV5-6
j_call: TRBJ2-6
clone_size: -
d_call: -

cdr3_aa: CASSLSRGNQPQHF
cdr3_nt: TGTGCCAGCAGCTTATCCCGGGGCAATCAGCCCCAGCATTTT
v_call: TRBV7-2
j_call: TRBJ1-5
clone_size: once
d_call: -

cdr3_aa: CASRIDGLNTEAFF
cdr3_nt: TGCGCCAGCAGAATAGACGGCTTGAACACTGAAGCTTTCTTT
v_call: TRBV5-1
j_call: TRBJ1-1
clone_size: once
d_call: -

cdr3_aa: CASSYSGRVGGQPQHF
cdr3_nt: TGTGCCAGCAGTTATTCGGGCAGGGTCGGTGGACAGCCCCAGCATTTT
v_call: TRBV6-2/TRBV6-3
j_call: TRBJ1-5
clone_size: -
d_call: -

cdr3_aa: CASSFQETQYF
cdr3_nt: TGTGCCAGCAGCTTCCAAGAGACCCAGTACTTC
v_call: TRBV7-2
j_call: TRBJ2-5
clone_size: once
d_call: -

cdr3_aa: CASSQTDRVNTEAFF
cdr3_nt: TGCGCCAGCAGCCAAACGGACAGGGTGAACACTGAAGCTTTCTTT
v_call: TRBV4-1
j_call: TRBJ1-1
clone_size: -
d_call: TRBD1

cdr3_aa: CASSSKRISTEAFF
cdr3_nt: TGTGCCAGCAGCTCGAAACGTATCTCCACTGAAGCTTTCTTT
v_call: TRBV7-2
j_call: TRBJ1-1
clone_size: -
d_call: -

cdr3_aa: CASSRQGGTEAFF
cdr3_nt: TGTGCCAGCTCACGACAGGGGGGCACTGAAGCTTTCTTT
v_call: TRBV18
j_call: TRBJ1-1
clone_size: once
d_call: TRBD1

cdr3_aa: CASSVTGTDQPQHF
cdr3_nt: TGTGCCAGCAGTGTGACAGGGACGGATCAGCCCCAGCATTTT
v_call: TRBV25-1
j_call: TRBJ1-5
clone_size: -
d_call: TRBD1

cdr3_aa: CASSPGSYGETQYF
cdr3_nt: TGCGCCAGCAGCCCCGGGAGTTATGGAGAGACCCAGTACTTC
v_call: TRBV5-1
j_call: TRBJ2-5
clone_size: -
d_call: -

cdr3_aa: CASSSTNGVSYNEQFF
cdr3_nt: TGTGCCAGCAGCTCCACCAACGGGGTGTCCTACAATGAGCAGTTCTTC
v_call: TRBV5-5
j_call: TRBJ2-1
clone_size: -
d_call: -

cdr3_aa: CASSLDFQHF
cdr3_nt: TGTGCCAGCAGCCTCGACTTCCAGCATTTT
v_call: TRBV5-8
j_call: TRBJ1-5
clone_size: -
d_call: -

cdr3_aa: CASSPQGQANTEAFF
cdr3_nt: TGTGCCAGCAGTCCCCAGGGACAGGCGAACACTGAAGCTTTCTTT
v_call: TRBV27
j_call: TRBJ1-1
clone_size: -
d_call: TRBD1

cdr3_aa: CATSDFKGRGEQYF
cdr3_nt: TGTGCCACCAGTGATTTCAAAGGACGGGGCGAGCAGTACTTC
v_call: TRBV24-1
j_call: TRBJ2-7
clone_size: once
d_call: -

cdr3_aa: CASIQGGGVNQPQHF
cdr3_nt: TGTGCCAGTATCCAAGGAGGAGGAGTCAATCAGCCCCAGCATTTT
v_call: TRBV19
j_call: TRBJ1-5
clone_size: -
d_call: -

cdr3_aa: CSVEERQGRVGYTF
cdr3_nt: TGCAGCGTTGAAGAGCGGCAGGGGCGGGTTGGCTACACCTTC
v_call: TRBV29-1
j_call: TRBJ1-2
clone_size: -
d_call: -

cdr3_aa: CASSLKGTGWDLLRF
cdr3_nt: TGTGCCAGCAGCTTAAAAGGGACAGGATGGGACTTGCTCCGCTTT
v_call: TRBV5-6
j_call: TRBJ1-3
clone_size: -
d_call: TRBD1

cdr3_aa: CASSPDRGNSPLHF
cdr3_nt: TGTGCCAGCAGCCCCGACAGGGGGAATTCACCCCTCCACTTT
v_call: TRBV7-8
j_call: TRBJ1-6
clone_size: few
d_call: TRBD1

cdr3_aa: CASSLESGNTEAFF
cdr3_nt: TGCGCCAGCAGCTTGGAGTCCGGGAACACTGAAGCTTTCTTT
v_call: TRBV5-1
j_call: TRBJ1-1
clone_size: -
d_call: -

cdr3_aa: CASSPGTSGLEQFF
cdr3_nt: TGCGCCAGCAGCCCCGGGACTAGCGGGCTGGAGCAGTTCTTC
v_call: TRBV5-1
j_call: TRBJ2-1
clone_size: -
d_call: TRBD2

cdr3_aa: CATRRLGYGYTF
cdr3_nt: TGTGCCACCCGTAGGTTGGGCTATGGCTACACCTTC
v_call: TRBV19
j_call: TRBJ1-2
clone_size: -
d_call: -

cdr3_aa: CASSLTGVGVEAFF
cdr3_nt: TGTGCCAGCAGCCTAACAGGGGTGGGAGTTGAAGCTTTCTTT
v_call: TRBV3-1/TRBV3-2
j_call: TRBJ1-1
clone_size: -
d_call: TRBD1